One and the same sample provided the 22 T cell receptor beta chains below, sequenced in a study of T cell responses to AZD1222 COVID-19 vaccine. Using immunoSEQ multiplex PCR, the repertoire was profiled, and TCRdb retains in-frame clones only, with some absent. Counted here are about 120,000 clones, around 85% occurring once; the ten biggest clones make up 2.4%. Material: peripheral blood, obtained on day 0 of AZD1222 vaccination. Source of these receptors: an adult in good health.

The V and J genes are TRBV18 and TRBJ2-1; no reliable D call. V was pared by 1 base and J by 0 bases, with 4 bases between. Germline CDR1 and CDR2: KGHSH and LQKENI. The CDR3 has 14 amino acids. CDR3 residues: CASSPQSSYNEQFF. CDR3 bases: TGTGCCAGCTCACCACAATCCTCCTACAATGAGCAGTTCTTC.

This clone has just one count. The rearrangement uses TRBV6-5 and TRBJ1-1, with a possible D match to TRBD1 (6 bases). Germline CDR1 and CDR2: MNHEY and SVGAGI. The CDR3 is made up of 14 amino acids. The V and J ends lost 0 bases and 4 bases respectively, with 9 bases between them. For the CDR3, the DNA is TGTGCCAGCAGTTACTCCGGCAGGGGCACTGAAGCTTTCTTT. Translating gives CASSYSGRGTEAFF.

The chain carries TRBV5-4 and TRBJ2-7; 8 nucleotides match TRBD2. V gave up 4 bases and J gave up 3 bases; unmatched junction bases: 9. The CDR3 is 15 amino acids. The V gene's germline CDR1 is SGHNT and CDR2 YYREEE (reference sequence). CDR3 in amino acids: CASSPGLAGGYEQYF. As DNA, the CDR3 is TGTGCCAGCAGCCCCGGGCTAGCGGGCGGCTACGAGCAGTACTTC.

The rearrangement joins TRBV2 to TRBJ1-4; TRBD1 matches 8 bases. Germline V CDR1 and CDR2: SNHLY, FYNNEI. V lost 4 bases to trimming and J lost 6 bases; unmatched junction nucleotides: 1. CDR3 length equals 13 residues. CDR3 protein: CASSGTGYEKLFF. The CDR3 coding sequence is TGTGCCAGCAGTGGGACAGGGTATGAAAAACTGTTTTTT.

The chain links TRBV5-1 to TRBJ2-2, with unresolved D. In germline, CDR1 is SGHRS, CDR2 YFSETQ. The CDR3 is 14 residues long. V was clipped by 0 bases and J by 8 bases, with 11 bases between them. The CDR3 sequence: CASSLDPGTGELFF. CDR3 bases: TGCGCCAGCAGCTTGGACCCAGGCACGGGGGAGCTGTTTTTT.

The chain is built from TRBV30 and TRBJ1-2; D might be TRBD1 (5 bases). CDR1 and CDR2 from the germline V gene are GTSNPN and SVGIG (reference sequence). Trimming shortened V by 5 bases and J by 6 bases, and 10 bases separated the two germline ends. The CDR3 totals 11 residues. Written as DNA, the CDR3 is TGTGCCTGGGCTCGGGGGAATGGCTACACCTTC. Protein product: CAWARGNGYTF.

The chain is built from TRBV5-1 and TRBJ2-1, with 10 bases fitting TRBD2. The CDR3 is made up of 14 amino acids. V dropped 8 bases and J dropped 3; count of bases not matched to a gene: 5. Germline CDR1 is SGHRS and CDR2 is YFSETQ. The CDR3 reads CASKAGGIYNEQFF. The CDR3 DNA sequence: TGCGCCAGTAAAGCGGGAGGGATCTACAATGAGCAGTTCTTC.

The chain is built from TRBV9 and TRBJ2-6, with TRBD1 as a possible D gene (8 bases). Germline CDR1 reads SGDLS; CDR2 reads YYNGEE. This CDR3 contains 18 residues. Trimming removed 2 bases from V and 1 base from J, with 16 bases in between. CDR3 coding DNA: TGTGCCAGCAGCGTCCGGACAGGGAGGGAGTCTGGGGCCAACGTCCTGACTTTC. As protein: CASSVRTGRESGANVLTF.

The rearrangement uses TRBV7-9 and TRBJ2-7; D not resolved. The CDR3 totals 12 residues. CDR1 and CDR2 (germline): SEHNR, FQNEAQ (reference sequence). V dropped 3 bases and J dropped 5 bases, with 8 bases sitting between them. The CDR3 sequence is CASSFGPNEQYF. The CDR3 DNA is TGTGCCAGCAGCTTTGGACCTAACGAGCAGTACTTC.

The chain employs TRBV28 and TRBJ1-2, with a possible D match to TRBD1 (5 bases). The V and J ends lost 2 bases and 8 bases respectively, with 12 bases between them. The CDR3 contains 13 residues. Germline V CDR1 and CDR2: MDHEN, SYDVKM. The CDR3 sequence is CASSLGGGMGYTF. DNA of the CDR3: TGTGCCAGCAGTTTAGGGGGGGGAATGGGCTACACCTTC.

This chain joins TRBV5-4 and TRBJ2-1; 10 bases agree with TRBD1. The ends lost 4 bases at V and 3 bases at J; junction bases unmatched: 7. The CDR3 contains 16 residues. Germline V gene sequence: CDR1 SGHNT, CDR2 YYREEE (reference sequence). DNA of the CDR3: TGTGCCAGCAGCGCGGCGACAGGGGGCCTCTACAATGAGCAGTTCTTC. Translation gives CASSAATGGLYNEQFF. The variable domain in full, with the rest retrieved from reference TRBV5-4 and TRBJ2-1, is ETGVTQSPTHLIKTRGQQVTLRCSSQSGHNTVSWYQQALGQGPQFIFQYYREEENGRGNFPPRFSGLQFPNYSSELNVNALELDDSALYLCASSAATGGLYNEQFFGPGTRLTVL.

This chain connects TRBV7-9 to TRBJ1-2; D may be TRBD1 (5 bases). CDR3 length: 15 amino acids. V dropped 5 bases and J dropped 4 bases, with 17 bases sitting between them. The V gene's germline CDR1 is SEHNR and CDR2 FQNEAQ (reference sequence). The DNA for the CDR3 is TGTGCCAGCAGCGTCGGGACGAGGGGTACCTATGGCTACACCTTC. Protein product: CASSVGTRGTYGYTF.

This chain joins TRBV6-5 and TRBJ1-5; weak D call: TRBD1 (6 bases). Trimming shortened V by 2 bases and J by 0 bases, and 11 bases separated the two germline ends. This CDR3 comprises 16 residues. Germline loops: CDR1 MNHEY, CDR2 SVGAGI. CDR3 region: CASSYRQVASNQPQHF. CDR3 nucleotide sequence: TGTGCCAGCAGTTACCGACAGGTTGCTAGCAATCAGCCCCAGCATTTT.

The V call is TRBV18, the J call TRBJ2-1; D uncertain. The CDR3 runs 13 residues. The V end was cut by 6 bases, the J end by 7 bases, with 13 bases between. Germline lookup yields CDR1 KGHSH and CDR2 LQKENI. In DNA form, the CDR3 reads TGTGCCAGCTCCCTGGTGGCAGCGAATGAGCAGTTCTTC. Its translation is CASSLVAANEQFF. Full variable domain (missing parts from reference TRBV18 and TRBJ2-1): NAGVMQNPRHLVRRRGQEARLRCSPMKGHSHVYWYRQLPEEGLKFMVYLQKENIIDESGMPKERFSAEFPKEGPSILRIQQVVRGDSAAYFCASSLVAANEQFFGPGTRLTVL.

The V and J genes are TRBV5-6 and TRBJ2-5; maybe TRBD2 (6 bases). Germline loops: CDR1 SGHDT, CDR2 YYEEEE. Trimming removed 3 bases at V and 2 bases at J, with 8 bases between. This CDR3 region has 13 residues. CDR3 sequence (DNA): TGTGCCAGCAGCTCGCGGGATCAAGAGACCCAGTACTTC. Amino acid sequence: CASSSRDQETQYF. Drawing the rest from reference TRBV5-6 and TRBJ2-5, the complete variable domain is DAGVTQSPTHLIKTRGQQVTLRCSPKSGHDTVSWYQQALGQGPQFIFQYYEEEERQRGNFPDRFSGHQFPNYSSELNVNALLLGDSALYLCASSSRDQETQYFGPGTRLLVL.

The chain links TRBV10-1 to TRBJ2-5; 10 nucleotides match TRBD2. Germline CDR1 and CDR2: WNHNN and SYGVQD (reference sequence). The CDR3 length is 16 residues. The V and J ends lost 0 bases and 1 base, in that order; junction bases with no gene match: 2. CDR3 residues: CASSESTSGFQETQYF. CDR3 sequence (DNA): TGCGCCAGCAGTGAGTCGACTAGCGGGTTCCAAGAGACCCAGTACTTC.

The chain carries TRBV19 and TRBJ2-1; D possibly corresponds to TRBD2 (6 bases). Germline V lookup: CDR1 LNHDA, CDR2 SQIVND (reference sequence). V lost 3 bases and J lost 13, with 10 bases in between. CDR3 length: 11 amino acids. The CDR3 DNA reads TGTGCCAGTAGTATTAGGAGGGACCAGTTCTTC. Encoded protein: CASSIRRDQFF.

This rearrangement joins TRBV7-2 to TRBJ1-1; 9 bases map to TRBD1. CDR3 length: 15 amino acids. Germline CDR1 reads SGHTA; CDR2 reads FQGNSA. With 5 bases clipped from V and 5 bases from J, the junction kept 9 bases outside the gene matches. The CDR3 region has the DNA TGTGCCAGCAGCAGACGACAGGGGGAAACGACTGAAGCTTTCTTT. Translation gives CASSRRQGETTEAFF. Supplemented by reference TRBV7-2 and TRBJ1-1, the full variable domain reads GAGVSQSPSNKVTEKGKDVELRCDPISGHTALYWYRQSLGQGLEFLIYFQGNSAPDKSGLPSDRFSAERTGGSVSTLTIQRTQQEDSAVYLCASSRRQGETTEAFFGQGTRLTVV.

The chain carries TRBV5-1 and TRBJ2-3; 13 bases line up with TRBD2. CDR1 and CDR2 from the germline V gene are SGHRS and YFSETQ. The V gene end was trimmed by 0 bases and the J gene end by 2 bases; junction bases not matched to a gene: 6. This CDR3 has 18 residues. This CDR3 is CASSLVGLAGVNTDTQYF. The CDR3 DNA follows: TGCGCCAGCAGCTTGGTAGGACTAGCGGGAGTCAACACAGATACGCAGTATTTT.

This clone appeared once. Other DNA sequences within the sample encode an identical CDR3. CDR3: CASSEGTGSSYNEQFF. The CDR3 DNA is TGTGCCAGCAGTGAAGGTACAGGGAGCTCCTACAATGAGCAGTTCTTC. The chain carries TRBV2 and TRBJ2-1, with D possibly TRBD1 on 6 matching bases. V lost 1 base to trimming and J lost 0 bases, with 10 bases between them. Looked up from germline, CDR1 is SNHLY and CDR2 is FYNNEI. The CDR3 is made up of 16 amino acids.

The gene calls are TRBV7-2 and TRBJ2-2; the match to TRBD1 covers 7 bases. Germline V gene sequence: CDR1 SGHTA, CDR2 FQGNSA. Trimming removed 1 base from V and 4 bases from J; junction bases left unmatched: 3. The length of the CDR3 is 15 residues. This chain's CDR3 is CASSLDRGATGELFF. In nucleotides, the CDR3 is TGTGCCAGCAGCTTAGACAGGGGAGCCACCGGGGAGCTGTTTTTT.

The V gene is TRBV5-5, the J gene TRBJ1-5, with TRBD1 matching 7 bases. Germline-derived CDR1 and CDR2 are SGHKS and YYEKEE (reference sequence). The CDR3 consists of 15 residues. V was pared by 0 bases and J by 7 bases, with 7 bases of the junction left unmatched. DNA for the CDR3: TGTGCCAGCAGCTTGGCCCCCACAGGGGTGCAGCCCCAGCATTTT. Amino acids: CASSLAPTGVQPQHF.